The 20 T cell receptor beta chains reported below all come from one sample, sequenced in a study of T cell responses to AZD1222 COVID-19 vaccine. This table comes from immunoSEQ multiplex PCR, and its TCRdb copy is limited to in-frame clones, with some not included. The top ten clones hold 20% to 25% of a sample with 90,000 to 95,000 clones, approximately 91% of them seen once. The input for sequencing was peripheral blood, taken on day 0 of AZD1222 vaccination. The receptor set was obtained from an adult in good health.

The chain has TRBV12-3 or TRBV12-4 and TRBJ1-5; D possibly corresponds to TRBD1 (5 bases). This CDR3 is built from 13 residues. V shed 7 bases and J shed 5 bases, with 12 bases lying between them. The CDR3 is CASTLGGYQPQHF. The CDR3, as DNA: TGTGCCAGCACCTTGGGGGGATATCAGCCCCAGCATTTT.

The CDR3 coding sequence is TGTGCCAGCAGCGCTAGCTTCGGGACAGGGGGCCTCGTAGGTCCTCGCGAGCAGTACTTC. Protein product: CASSASFGTGGLVGPREQYF. The chain uses TRBV6-6 and TRBJ2-7; 12 nucleotides align to TRBD1. The CDR3 is 20 residues long. V was clipped by 6 bases and J by 6 bases; unmatched bases: 24. CDR1 is MNHNY, CDR2 SVGAGI, per germline (reference sequence).

The chain uses TRBV7-9 and TRBJ1-2; TRBD1 aligns across 7 bases. Germline CDR1 reads SEHNR; CDR2 reads FQNEAQ (reference sequence). V trimming: 5 bases; J trimming: 1 base; junction bases outside the gene matches: 4. CDR3 length equals 14 residues. The CDR3, as DNA: TGTGCCAGCAGCGTCTCAGGGGGTAACTATGGCTACACCTTC. Protein: CASSVSGGNYGYTF.

The sample holds one count of this clone. V and J are TRBV2 and TRBJ1-3; 8 nucleotides line up with TRBD1. Germline lookup yields CDR1 SNHLY and CDR2 FYNNEI. The CDR3 is 15 amino acids. The trim removed 6 bases at V and 0 bases at J, leaving 4 bases unmatched. The CDR3 coding sequence is TGTGCCAGCAGGACAGACAGGGGCTCTGGAAACACCATATATTTT. This encodes CASRTDRGSGNTIYF.

The chain combines TRBV11-3 with TRBJ2-7; 7 bases fit TRBD1. The CDR3 has 16 residues. Trimming at V came to 3 bases and at J to 7 bases, leaving 15 bases not matched to a gene. CDR1 is SGHNT and CDR2 is YENEEA in the germline V gene. The CDR3 here is CASSLRGTAPEREQYF. The CDR3 DNA is TGTGCCAGCAGCTTGAGAGGGACAGCGCCGGAGAGAGAGCAGTACTTC.

The chain couples TRBV6-5 to TRBJ2-7; TRBD2 aligns across 7 bases. The ends lost 8 bases at V and 6 bases at J; junction bases unmatched: 13. The CDR3 runs to 14 residues. Germline assignment: CDR1 MNHEY and CDR2 SVGAGI. The CDR3 here is CASPHGEGRREQYF. Here the CDR3 DNA reads TGTGCCAGCCCCCACGGGGAGGGGAGGCGCGAGCAGTACTTC.

The chain is built from TRBV7-9 and TRBJ1-3; D gene uncertain. The CDR3 length is 14 residues. Germline lookup yields CDR1 SEHNR and CDR2 FQNEAQ (reference sequence). The V end was cut by 0 bases, the J end by 4 bases, with 7 bases between. CDR3 amino acids: CASSLATEGNTIYF. CDR3 nucleotide sequence: TGTGCCAGCAGCTTAGCCACAGAAGGAAACACCATATATTTT.

J is TRBJ2-7 and V is TRBV4-1; D may be TRBD1 (6 bases). V was shortened by 1 base and J by 4 bases, with 14 bases between the two germline ends. Germline V gene data show CDR1 as MGHRA and CDR2 as YSYEKL. The CDR3 covers 15 residues. The CDR3 nucleotides are TGCGCCAGCAGCCAAGTTCCAGGGGAAGGGTACGAGCAGTACTTC. This encodes CASSQVPGEGYEQYF.

The chain joins TRBV5-6 to TRBJ2-1; D call uncertain. Germline V gene data show CDR1 as SGHDT and CDR2 as YYEEEE. V was shortened by 2 bases and J by 10 bases, with 16 bases between the two germline ends. The CDR3 has 14 amino acids. CDR3 bases: TGTGCCAGCAGCTTAGGCAGAAGTGGTGGGGAGCAGTTCTTC. Protein product: CASSLGRSGGEQFF. The whole variable domain, filled in from reference TRBV5-6 and TRBJ2-1, reads DAGVTQSPTHLIKTRGQQVTLRCSPKSGHDTVSWYQQALGQGPQFIFQYYEEEERQRGNFPDRFSGHQFPNYSSELNVNALLLGDSALYLCASSLGRSGGEQFFGPGTRLTVL.

The chain couples TRBV7-9 to TRBJ2-1; the D gene is possibly TRBD2 (6 bases). The CDR3 runs to 15 residues. From germline, CDR1 is SEHNR and CDR2 FQNEAQ (reference sequence). V was clipped by 4 bases and J by 0 bases, with 10 bases between them. The CDR3 reads CASSYRGSSYNEQFF. The CDR3 DNA is TGTGCCAGCAGCTACCGGGGGAGCTCCTACAATGAGCAGTTCTTC.

The CDR3 loop reads CASSITLADTQYF. The CDR3 coding sequence is TGTGCCAGTAGTATAACTCTAGCAGATACGCAGTATTTT. This rearrangement joins TRBV19 to TRBJ2-3, with D unresolved. This CDR3 is 13 amino acids long. The V end lost 2 bases, the J end lost 4 bases, and 7 bases lay between the germline ends. Per germline, CDR1 LNHDA and CDR2 SQIVND (reference sequence).

The chain couples TRBV4-2 to TRBJ2-1, with TRBD2 matching 8 bases. Per germline, CDR1 LGHNA and CDR2 YNFKEQ. The CDR3 runs to 14 residues. V shed 4 bases, J shed 6 bases, and the junction held 5 bases outside the gene matches. The CDR3 region has the DNA TGTGCCAGCAGCCTAAGCGGGGGATCCAATGAGCAGTTCTTC. Its protein product is CASSLSGGSNEQFF.

This rearrangement joins TRBV7-9 to TRBJ1-4; 7 nucleotides align to TRBD1. CDR1 and CDR2 (germline): SEHNR, FQNEAQ (reference sequence). This CDR3 contains 15 residues. Trimming took 2 bases from V and 3 from J; bases not matched to a gene: 3. The CDR3 reads CASSLRGQANEKLFF. DNA of the CDR3: TGTGCCAGCAGCTTAAGGGGGCAGGCTAATGAAAAACTGTTTTTT.

This chain links TRBV5-4 with TRBJ2-1; TRBD1 might be the D (6 bases). Trimming stripped 4 bases from V and 3 bases from J, with 14 bases between. The CDR3 has 15 residues. Germline CDR1 reads SGHNT; CDR2 reads YYREEE (reference sequence). The CDR3 loop reads CASSLGTFGYNEQFF. The CDR3 nucleotides read TGTGCCAGCAGCCTTGGGACATTCGGCTACAATGAGCAGTTCTTC.

The genes are TRBV6-5 and TRBJ2-7; no clear D. This CDR3 is 16 amino acids long. Deletions cut 6 bases from V and 0 bases from J, with 18 bases between. Germline V gives CDR1 MNHEY, CDR2 SVGAGI. The CDR3 DNA follows: TGTGCCAGCAGCTACCACGCGGATACGAGCTCCTACGAGCAGTACTTC. This codes for CASSYHADTSSYEQYF.

The chain couples TRBV4-3 to TRBJ2-2; 7 nucleotides agree with TRBD2. The CDR3 length is 14 residues. Germline V gene sequence: CDR1 LGHNA, CDR2 YSLEER. Unmatched junction bases numbered 3, after V lost 1 base and J lost 7 bases. CDR3 loop: CASSQASSGGELFF. The CDR3, as DNA: TGCGCCAGCAGCCAAGCGTCTAGCGGCGGGGAGCTGTTTTTT.

This rearrangement joins TRBV28 to TRBJ1-1; the D is unclear. Between the trimmed V and J ends, which lost 6 bases and 1 base, there was a span of 9 bases. Germline-derived CDR1 and CDR2 are MDHEN and SYDVKM. The CDR3 is made up of 13 amino acids. The CDR3: CASRVGWNTEAFF. In DNA form, the CDR3 reads TGTGCCAGCAGGGTGGGGTGGAACACTGAAGCTTTCTTT.

This CDR3 is CASSPPGQGALGYTF. CDR3 nucleotide sequence: TGTGCCAGCTCACCACCGGGACAGGGGGCGCTTGGCTACACCTTC. This chain links TRBV18 with TRBJ1-2, with 12 bases identical to TRBD1. Germline loops: CDR1 KGHSH, CDR2 LQKENI. CDR3 length: 15 residues. V lost 0 bases to trimming and J lost 7 bases; unmatched junction nucleotides: 3.

The chain uses TRBV28 and TRBJ2-5; the D is unclear. The germline CDR1 and CDR2 sequences are MDHEN and SYDVKM. This CDR3 region has 13 residues. V lost 7 bases, J lost 1 base, and 10 bases lay in between. CDR3 residues: CASTDRRQETQYF. CDR3 nucleotides: TGTGCCAGCACCGACCGTCGCCAAGAGACCCAGTACTTC.

The CDR3 region is CASNGQLNTGELFF. In nucleotides, the CDR3 is TGCGCCAGCAACGGGCAGCTGAACACCGGGGAGCTGTTTTTT. The chain joins TRBV5-1 to TRBJ2-2; D remains unclear. Germline V CDR1 and CDR2: SGHRS, YFSETQ. The CDR3 runs to 14 residues. Trimming removed 6 bases at V and 1 base at J, with 10 bases between.